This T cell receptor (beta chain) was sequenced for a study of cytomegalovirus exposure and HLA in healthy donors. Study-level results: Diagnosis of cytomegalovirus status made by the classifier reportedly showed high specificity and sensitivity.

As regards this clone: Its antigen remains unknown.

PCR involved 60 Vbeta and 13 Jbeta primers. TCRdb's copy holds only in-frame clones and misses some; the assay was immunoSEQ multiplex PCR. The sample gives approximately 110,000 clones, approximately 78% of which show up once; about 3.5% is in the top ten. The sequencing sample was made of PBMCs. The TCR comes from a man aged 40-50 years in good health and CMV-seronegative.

The CDR3 sequence: CASSISPGRLYEQYF. The CDR3 DNA is TGTGCCAGTAGTATTTCGCCCGGCAGGCTTTACGAGCAGTACTTC. The chain joins TRBV19 to TRBJ2-7; D is undetermined. Trimming stripped 3 bases from V and 4 bases from J, with 16 bases between. This CDR3 is 15 amino acids long. Germline V gene data show CDR1 as LNHDA and CDR2 as SQIVND (reference sequence).